This T cell receptor beta chain was profiled in a study of blood T cell repertoires in COVID-19. Study as a whole: Researchers got acute and convalescent COVID-19 samples from the United States, Italy and Spain. PBMCs, B-cell-depleted T cells, or T cells were the source of the cDNA or gDNA that made up the material.

With 7 bases removed from V and 4 bases from J, the gap between germline ends came to 16 bases. The CDR3 runs 15 residues. Germline loops: CDR1 KGHDR, CDR2 SFDVKD. Authors' processing steps: The assay estimated nucleated cells by amplifying reference gene primers. Clones were read by immunoSEQ multiplex PCR, and TCRdb kept only the in-frame ones, dropping some. V, J and clone size are those of that table, while D and trimming were read from the DNA. The table records 65,000 to 75,000 clones, about 81% of them present only once. Sequenced: peripheral blood. The chain has TRBV24-1 and TRBJ1-3, with unresolved D. The receptor was derived from an elderly man with acute or convalescent COVID-19. The CDR3 nucleotides are TGTGCCACCAGAGGCTCGGCCGACTCCGGAAACACCATATATTTT. Its protein product is CATRGSADSGNTIYF.